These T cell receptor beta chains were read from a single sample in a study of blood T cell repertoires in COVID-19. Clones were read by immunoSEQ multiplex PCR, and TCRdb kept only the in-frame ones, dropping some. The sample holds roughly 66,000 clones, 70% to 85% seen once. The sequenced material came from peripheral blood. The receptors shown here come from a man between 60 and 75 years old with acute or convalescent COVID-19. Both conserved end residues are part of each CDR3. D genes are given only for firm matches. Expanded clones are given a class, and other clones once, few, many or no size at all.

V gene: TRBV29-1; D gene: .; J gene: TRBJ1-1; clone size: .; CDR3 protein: CSGLGREGTYEAFF; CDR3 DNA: TGCAGCGGACTAGGCAGGGAGGGAACCTATGAAGCTTTCTTT
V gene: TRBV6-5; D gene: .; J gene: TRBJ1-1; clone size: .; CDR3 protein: CASSYSSGGLDTEAFF; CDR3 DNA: TGTGCCAGCAGTTACTCGAGTGGGGGCCTGGACACTGAAGCTTTCTTT
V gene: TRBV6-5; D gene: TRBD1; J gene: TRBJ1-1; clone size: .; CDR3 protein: CASRYRGNTEAFF; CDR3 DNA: TGTGCCAGCAGATACAGGGGGAACACTGAAGCTTTCTTT
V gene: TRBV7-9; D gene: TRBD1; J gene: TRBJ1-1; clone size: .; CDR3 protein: CASSLVWYGSRDRHTEAFF; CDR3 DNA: TGTGCCAGCAGCTTAGTATGGTATGGTTCCCGGGACAGACACACTGAAGCTTTCTTT
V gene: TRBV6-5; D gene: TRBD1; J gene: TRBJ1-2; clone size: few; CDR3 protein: CASSPRQTGEGGYTF; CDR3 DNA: TGTGCCAGCAGTCCACGTCAGACAGGGGAGGGTGGCTACACCTTC
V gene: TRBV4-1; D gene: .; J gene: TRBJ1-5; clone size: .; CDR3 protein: CASSQERAPGPQHF; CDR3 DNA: TGCGCCAGCAGCCAAGAACGAGCTCCCGGGCCCCAGCATTTT
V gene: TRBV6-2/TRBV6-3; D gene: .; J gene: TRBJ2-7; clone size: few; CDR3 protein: CASSYEGTHEQYF; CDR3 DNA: TGTGCCAGCAGTTACGAGGGAACCCACGAGCAGTACTTC
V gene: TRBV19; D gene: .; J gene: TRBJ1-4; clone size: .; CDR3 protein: CASSTDREKLFF; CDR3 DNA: TGTGCCAGTAGTACCGACAGGGAAAAACTGTTTTTT
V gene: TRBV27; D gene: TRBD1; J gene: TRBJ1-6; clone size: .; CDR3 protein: CASSPPPWRGPGLALHF; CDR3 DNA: TGTGCCAGCAGTCCACCACCATGGAGGGGGCCGGGTCTGGCCCTCCACTTT
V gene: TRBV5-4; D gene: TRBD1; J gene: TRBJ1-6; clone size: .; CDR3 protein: CASSGQGAHGSPLHF; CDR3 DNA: TGTGCCAGCAGCGGACAGGGGGCACATGGTTCACCCCTCCACTTT
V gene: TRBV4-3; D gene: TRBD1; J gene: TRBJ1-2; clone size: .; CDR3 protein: CASSQEGTGGYGYTF; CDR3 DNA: TGCGCCAGCAGCCAAGAGGGGACAGGGGGATATGGCTACACCTTC
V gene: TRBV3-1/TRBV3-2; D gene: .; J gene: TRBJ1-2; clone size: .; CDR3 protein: CASSQLSFGYTF; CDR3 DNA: TGTGCCAGCAGCCAACTCTCTTTCGGCTACACCTTC
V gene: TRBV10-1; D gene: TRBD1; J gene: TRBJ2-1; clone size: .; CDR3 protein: CATAPGQGSYNEQFF; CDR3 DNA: TGCGCCACGGCTCCGGGACAGGGTTCCTACAATGAGCAGTTCTTC
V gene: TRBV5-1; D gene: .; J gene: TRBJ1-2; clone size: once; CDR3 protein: CASSLQGSNAANYGYTF; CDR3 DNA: TGCGCCAGCAGCTTGCAGGGCTCGAACGCTGCTAACTATGGCTACACCTTC
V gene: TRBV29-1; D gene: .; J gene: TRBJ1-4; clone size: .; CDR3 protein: CSVEWATRGKLFF; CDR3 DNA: TGCAGCGTTGAGTGGGCAACCCGGGGAAAACTGTTTTTT
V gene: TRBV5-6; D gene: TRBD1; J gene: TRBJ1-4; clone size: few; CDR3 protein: CASSNDRGGKLFF; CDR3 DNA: TGTGCCAGCAGTAACGACAGGGGAGGAAAACTGTTTTTT